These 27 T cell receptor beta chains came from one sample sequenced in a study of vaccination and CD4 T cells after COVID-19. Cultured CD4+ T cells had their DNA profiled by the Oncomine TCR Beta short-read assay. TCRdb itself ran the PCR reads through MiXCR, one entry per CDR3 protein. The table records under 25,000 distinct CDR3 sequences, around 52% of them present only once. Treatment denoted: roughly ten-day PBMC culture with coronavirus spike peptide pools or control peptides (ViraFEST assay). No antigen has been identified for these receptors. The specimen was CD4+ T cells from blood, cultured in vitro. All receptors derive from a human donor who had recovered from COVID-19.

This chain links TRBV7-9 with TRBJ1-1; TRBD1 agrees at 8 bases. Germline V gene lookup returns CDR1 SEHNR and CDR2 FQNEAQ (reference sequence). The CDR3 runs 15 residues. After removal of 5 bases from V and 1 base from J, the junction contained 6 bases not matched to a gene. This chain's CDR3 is CASSPPGQGNTEAFF. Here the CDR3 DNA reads TGTGCCAGCAGCCCCCCTGGACAGGGGAACACTGAAGCTTTCTTT.

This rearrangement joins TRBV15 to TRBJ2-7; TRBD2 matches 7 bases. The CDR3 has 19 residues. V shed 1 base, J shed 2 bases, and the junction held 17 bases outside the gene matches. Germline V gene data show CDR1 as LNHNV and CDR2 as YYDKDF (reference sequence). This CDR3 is CATSRAARGRDLYTYEQYF. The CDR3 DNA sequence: TGTGCCACCAGCAGAGCCGCCCGAGGGAGGGATCTATACACCTACGAGCAGTACTTC.

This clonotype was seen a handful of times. The CDR3 bases are TGTGCCAGTAGTATTCCCCATGGGGCGGGGGAGCCCCAGCATTTT. This codes for CASSIPHGAGEPQHF. The chain combines TRBV19 with TRBJ1-5, with D perhaps matching TRBD1 (5 bases). Trimming took 3 bases from V and 8 from J, leaving 17 bases between them. The CDR3 totals 15 residues. CDR1 is LNHDA, CDR2 SQIVND, per germline (reference sequence). Variable domain in full (rest from reference TRBV19 and TRBJ1-5): DGGITQSPKYLFRKEGQNVTLSCEQNLNHDAMYWYRQDPGQGLRLIYYSQIVNDFQKGDIAEGYSVSREKKESFPLTVTSAQKNPTAFYLCASSIPHGAGEPQHFGDGTRLSIL.

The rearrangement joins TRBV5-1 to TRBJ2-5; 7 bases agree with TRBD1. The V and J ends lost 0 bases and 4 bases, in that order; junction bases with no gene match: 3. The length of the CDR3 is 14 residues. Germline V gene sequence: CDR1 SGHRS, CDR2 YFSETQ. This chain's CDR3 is CASSLGQGRETQYF. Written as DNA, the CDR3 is TGCGCCAGCAGCTTGGGACAGGGAAGAGAGACCCAGTACTTC.

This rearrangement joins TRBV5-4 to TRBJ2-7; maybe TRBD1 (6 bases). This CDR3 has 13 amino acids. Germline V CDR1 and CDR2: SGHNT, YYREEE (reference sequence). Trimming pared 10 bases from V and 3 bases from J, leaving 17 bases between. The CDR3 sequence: CASTRDTDYEQYF. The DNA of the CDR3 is TGTGCCTCTACACGGGACACAGACTACGAGCAGTACTTC.

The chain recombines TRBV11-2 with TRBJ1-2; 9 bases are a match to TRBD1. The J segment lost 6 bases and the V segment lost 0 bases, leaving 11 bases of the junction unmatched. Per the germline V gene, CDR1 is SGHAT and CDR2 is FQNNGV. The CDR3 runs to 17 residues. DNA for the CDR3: TGTGCCAGCAGCTTAGACCTCACCTACGGACAGGGGAATGGCTACACCTTC. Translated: CASSLDLTYGQGNGYTF.

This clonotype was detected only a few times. The CDR3 protein is CASSAQGGNPYEQYF. For the CDR3, the DNA is TGTGCCAGCAGCGCCCAGGGGGGCAACCCCTACGAGCAGTACTTC. This chain joins TRBV6-1 and TRBJ2-7; a weak D match, TRBD1 (7 bases). Between the trimmed V and J ends, which lost 6 bases and 2 bases, there was a span of 17 bases. Germline values: CDR1 MNHNS, CDR2 SASEGT. The CDR3 totals 15 residues.

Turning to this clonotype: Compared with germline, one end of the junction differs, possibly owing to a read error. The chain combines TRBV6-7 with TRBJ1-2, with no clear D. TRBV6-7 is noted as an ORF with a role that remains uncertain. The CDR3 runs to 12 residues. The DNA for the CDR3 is TGTGCCAGCAACAAGGTGGGAGATGGCCACACCTTC. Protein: CASNKVGDGHTF.

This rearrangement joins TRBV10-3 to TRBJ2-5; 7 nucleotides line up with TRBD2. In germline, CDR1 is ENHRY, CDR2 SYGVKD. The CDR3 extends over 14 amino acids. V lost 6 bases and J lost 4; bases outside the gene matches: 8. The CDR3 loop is CAIRGEGRGETQYF. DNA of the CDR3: TGTGCCATCAGGGGGGAGGGGAGAGGAGAGACCCAGTACTTC.

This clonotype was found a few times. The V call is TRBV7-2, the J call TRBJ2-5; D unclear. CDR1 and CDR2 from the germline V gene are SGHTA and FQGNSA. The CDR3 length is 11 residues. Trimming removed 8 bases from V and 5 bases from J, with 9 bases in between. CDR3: CASAQTETQYF. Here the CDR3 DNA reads TGTGCCAGCGCTCAGACGGAGACCCAGTACTTC.

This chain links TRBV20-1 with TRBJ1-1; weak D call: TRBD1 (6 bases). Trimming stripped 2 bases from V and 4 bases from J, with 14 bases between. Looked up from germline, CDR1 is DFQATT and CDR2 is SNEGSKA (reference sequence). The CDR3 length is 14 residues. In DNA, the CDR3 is TGCAGTGCTAGACCCAGGGGAGGGATCACTGAAGCTTTCTTT. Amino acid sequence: CSARPRGGITEAFF.

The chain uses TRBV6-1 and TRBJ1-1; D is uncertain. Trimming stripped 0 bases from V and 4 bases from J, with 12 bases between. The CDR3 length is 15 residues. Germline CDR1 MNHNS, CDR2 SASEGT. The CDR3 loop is CASSEAGKGITEAFF. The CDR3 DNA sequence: TGTGCCAGCAGTGAAGCGGGAAAGGGAATCACTGAAGCTTTCTTT.

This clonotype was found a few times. Written as DNA, the CDR3 is TGTGCCAGCAGATTTACCGGCCTGCGATCCAATGAGCAGTTCTTC. It specifies CASRFTGLRSNEQFF. The rearrangement links TRBV6-1 to TRBJ2-1; unclear D gene. The V end was cut by 6 bases, the J end by 6 bases, with 18 bases between. Germline-derived CDR1 and CDR2 are MNHNS and SASEGT. The CDR3 contains 15 residues.

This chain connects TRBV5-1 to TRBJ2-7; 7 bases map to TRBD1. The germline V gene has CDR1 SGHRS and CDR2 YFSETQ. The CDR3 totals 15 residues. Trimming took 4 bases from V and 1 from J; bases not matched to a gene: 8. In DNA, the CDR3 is TGCGCCAGCAGCATTTTAGGGGGCTCATCCTACGAGCAGTACTTC. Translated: CASSILGGSSYEQYF.

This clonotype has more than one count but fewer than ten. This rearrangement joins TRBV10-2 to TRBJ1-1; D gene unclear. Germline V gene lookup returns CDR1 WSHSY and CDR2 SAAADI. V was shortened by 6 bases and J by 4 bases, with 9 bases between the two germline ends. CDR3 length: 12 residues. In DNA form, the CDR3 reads TGCGCCAGCAGCCCACGGTCCACTGAAGCTTTCTTT. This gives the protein CASSPRSTEAFF.

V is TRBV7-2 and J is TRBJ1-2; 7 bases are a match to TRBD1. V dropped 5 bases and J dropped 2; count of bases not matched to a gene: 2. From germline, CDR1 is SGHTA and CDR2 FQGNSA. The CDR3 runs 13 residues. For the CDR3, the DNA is TGTGCCAGCAGCACGGGACAGAACTATGGCTACACCTTC. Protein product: CASSTGQNYGYTF.

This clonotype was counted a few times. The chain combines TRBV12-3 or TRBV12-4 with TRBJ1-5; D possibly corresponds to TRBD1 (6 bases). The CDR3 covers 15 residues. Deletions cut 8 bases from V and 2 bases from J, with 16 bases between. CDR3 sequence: CASRSGGGGNQPQHF. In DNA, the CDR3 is TGTGCCAGCCGCTCCGGAGGGGGGGGCAATCAGCCCCAGCATTTT.

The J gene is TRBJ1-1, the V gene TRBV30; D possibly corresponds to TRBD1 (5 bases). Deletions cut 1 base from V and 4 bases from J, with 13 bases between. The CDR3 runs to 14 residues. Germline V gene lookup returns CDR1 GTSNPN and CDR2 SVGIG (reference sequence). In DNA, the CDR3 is TGTGCCTGGAGTGCGACTAGGGGAGTCACTGAAGCTTTCTTT. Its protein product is CAWSATRGVTEAFF.

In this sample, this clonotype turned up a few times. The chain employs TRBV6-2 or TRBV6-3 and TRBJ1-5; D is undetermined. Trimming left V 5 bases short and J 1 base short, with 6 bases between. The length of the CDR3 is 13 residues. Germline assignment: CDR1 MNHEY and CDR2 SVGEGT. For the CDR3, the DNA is TGTGCCAGCAGTGATATAAGCAATCAGCCCCAGCATTTT. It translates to CASSDISNQPQHF.

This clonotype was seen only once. The CDR3 spells CASLPSPGRAFF. CDR3 sequence (DNA): TGTGCCAGCTTGCCCTCTCCTGGGCGCGCTTTCTTT. This chain links TRBV7-9 with TRBJ1-1; D gene ambiguous. There are 12 residues in the CDR3. Germline loops: CDR1 SEHNR, CDR2 FQNEAQ (reference sequence). The V and J ends lost 8 bases and 11 bases respectively, with 18 bases between them.

CDR3 bases: TGCAGTGCAGCGACACGGTACTTCTACGAGCAGTACTTC. Protein product: CSAATRYFYEQYF. The chain uses TRBV20-1 and TRBJ2-7; no firm D call. CDR1 is DFQATT, CDR2 SNEGSKA, per germline (reference sequence). The CDR3 runs 13 residues. Trimming removed 6 bases at V and 3 bases at J, with 15 bases between.

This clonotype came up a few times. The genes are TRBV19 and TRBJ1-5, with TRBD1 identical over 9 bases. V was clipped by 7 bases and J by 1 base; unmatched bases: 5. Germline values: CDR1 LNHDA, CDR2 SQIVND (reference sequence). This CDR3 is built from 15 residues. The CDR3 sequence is CASTRTGASNQPQHF. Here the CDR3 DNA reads TGTGCCAGTACCCGGACAGGGGCGAGCAATCAGCCCCAGCATTTT.

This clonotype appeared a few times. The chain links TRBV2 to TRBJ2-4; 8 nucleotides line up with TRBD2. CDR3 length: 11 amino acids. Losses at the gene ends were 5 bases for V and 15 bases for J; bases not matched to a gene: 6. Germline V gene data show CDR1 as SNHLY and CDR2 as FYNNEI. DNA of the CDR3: TGTGCCAGCAGTCCCGGACGGGGGGGGTACTTC. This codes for CASSPGRGGYF. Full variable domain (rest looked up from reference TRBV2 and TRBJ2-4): EPEVTQTPSHQVTQMGQEVILRCVPISNHLYFYWYRQILGQKVEFLVSFYNNEISEKSEIFDDQFSVERPDGSNFTLKIRSTKLEDSAMYFCASSPGRGGYFGAGTRLSVL.

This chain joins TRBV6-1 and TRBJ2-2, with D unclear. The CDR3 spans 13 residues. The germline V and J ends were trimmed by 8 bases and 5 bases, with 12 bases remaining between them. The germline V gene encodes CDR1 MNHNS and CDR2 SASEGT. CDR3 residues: CASLRPGTGELFF. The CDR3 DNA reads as TGTGCCAGCCTACGTCCTGGGACCGGGGAGCTGTTTTTT.

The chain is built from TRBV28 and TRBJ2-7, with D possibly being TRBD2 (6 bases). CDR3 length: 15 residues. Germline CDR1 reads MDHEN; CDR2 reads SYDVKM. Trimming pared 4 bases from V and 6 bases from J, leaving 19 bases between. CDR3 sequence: CASSWIGGKALEQYF. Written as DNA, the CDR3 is TGTGCCAGCAGTTGGATTGGGGGGAAAGCCCTCGAGCAGTACTTC. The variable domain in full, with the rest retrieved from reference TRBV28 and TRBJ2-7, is DVKVTQSSRYLVKRTGEKVFLECVQDMDHENMFWYRQDPGLGLRLIYFSYDVKMKEKGDIPEGYSVSREKKERFSLILESASTNQTSMYLCASSWIGGKALEQYFGPGTRLTVT.

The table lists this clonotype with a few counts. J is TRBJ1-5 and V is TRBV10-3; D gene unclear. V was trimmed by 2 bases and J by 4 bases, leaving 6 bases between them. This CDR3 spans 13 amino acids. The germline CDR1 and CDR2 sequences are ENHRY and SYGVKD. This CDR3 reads CAISEIGNQPQHF. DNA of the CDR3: TGTGCCATCAGTGAGATTGGAAATCAGCCCCAGCATTTT.

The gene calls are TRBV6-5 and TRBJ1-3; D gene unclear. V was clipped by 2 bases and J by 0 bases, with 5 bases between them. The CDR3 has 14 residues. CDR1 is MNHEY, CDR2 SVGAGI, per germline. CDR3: CASSYGDSGNTIYF. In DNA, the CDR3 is TGTGCCAGCAGTTACGGGGACTCTGGAAACACCATATATTTT.